This T cell receptor (beta chain) was found in a study of OX40 agonist ivuxolimab in advanced cancers. On the study more broadly: Three patients, one with hepatocellular carcinoma and two with cutaneous melanoma, responded partially.

The ends lost 8 bases at V and 2 bases at J; junction bases unmatched: 4. Per the germline V gene, CDR1 is KGHSH and CDR2 is LQKENI. This CDR3 is built from 13 residues. In the case of this clone: The antigen is not known.

Study-wide results and limits: Certain nonresponders additionally had low normalized T-cell clonal expansion.

Produced via immunoSEQ multiplex PCR; TCRdb's table is partial and in-frame only. The repertoire holds some 50,000 clones, with about 80% as singletons. The material was CD4+ or CD8+ T cells sorted from blood, obtained in a trial of the OX40 agonist ivuxolimab. This clonotype was sampled from an adult with an advanced solid tumor such as melanoma, head and neck, liver or kidney cancer. The genes are TRBV18 and TRBJ2-7, with TRBD2 matching 9 bases. The CDR3 region has the DNA TGTGCCAGCGGACCTAGCGGGACCTACGAGCAGTACTTC. Its translation: CASGPSGTYEQYF.